One and the same sample provided the 10 T cell receptor beta chains below, sequenced in a study of blood T cell repertoires in COVID-19. Assay used: immunoSEQ multiplex PCR; TCRdb lists only in-frame clones, some missing. The table has about 190,000 clones, about 81% seen once; the top ten hold approximately 15%. The sequencing input was peripheral blood. The receptors come from a man aged 25 to 40 with active or convalescent COVID-19.

The chain has TRBV6-2 or TRBV6-3 and TRBJ2-1; TRBD2 aligns across 8 bases. Losses at the gene ends were 5 bases for V and 5 bases for J; bases not matched to a gene: 2. The CDR3 loop spans 13 amino acids. CDR1 is MNHEY, CDR2 SVGEGT, per germline. CDR3 amino acids: CASSPGGNNEQFF. The CDR3 nucleotides read TGTGCCAGCAGTCCGGGGGGGAACAATGAGCAGTTCTTC.

The rearrangement joins TRBV12-3 or TRBV12-4 to TRBJ1-1, with D perhaps TRBD1 (6 bases). The CDR3 is made up of 13 amino acids. With 5 bases removed from V and 5 bases from J, the gap between germline ends came to 12 bases. Here the CDR3 DNA reads TGTGCCAGCAGTAACAGGGCAGGAACTGAAGCTTTCTTT. Translation: CASSNRAGTEAFF.

The chain uses TRBV4-1 and TRBJ1-5; no clear D. V dropped 4 bases and J dropped 2 bases, with 15 bases sitting between them. The CDR3 has 16 amino acids. Germline CDR1 MGHRA, CDR2 YSYEKL. DNA of the CDR3: TGCGCCAGCAGCCTCTCTTTGGAGACCGGCAATCAGCCCCAGCATTTT. Translating it yields CASSLSLETGNQPQHF.

The chain uses TRBV5-6 and TRBJ2-5, with D tentatively TRBD1 (6 bases). Trimming shortened V by 0 bases and J by 4 bases, and 10 bases separated the two germline ends. Germline-derived CDR1 and CDR2 are SGHDT and YYEEEE. The CDR3 extends over 14 amino acids. CDR3 sequence (DNA): TGTGCCAGCAGCTTGGTTGGGGGCGGAGAGACCCAGTACTTC. Translating it yields CASSLVGGGETQYF.

The genes are TRBV5-6 and TRBJ1-5; 10 bases align to TRBD1. The V segment lost 4 bases and the J segment 4 bases; nucleotides outside the gene matches: 5. The length of the CDR3 is 15 residues. Germline values: CDR1 SGHDT, CDR2 YYEEEE. The CDR3 region has the DNA TGTGCCAGCAGCGAAGGACAGGGGGTAAATCAGCCCCAGCATTTT. Translating gives CASSEGQGVNQPQHF. The whole variable domain, remainder taken from reference TRBV5-6 and TRBJ1-5, is DAGVTQSPTHLIKTRGQQVTLRCSPKSGHDTVSWYQQALGQGPQFIFQYYEEEERQRGNFPDRFSGHQFPNYSSELNVNALLLGDSALYLCASSEGQGVNQPQHFGDGTRLSIL.

The chain joins TRBV18 to TRBJ2-6; TRBD2 aligns across 13 bases. Germline values: CDR1 KGHSH, CDR2 LQKENI. J was trimmed by 1 base and V by 3 bases; bases with no gene match: 3. CDR3 length: 18 amino acids. The CDR3: CASSPRTSGGSGANVLTF. The DNA of the CDR3 is TGTGCCAGCTCACCCCGGACTAGCGGGGGATCTGGGGCCAACGTCCTGACTTTC. Full variable domain (missing parts from reference TRBV18 and TRBJ2-6): NAGVMQNPRHLVRRRGQEARLRCSPMKGHSHVYWYRQLPEEGLKFMVYLQKENIIDESGMPKERFSAEFPKEGPSILRIQQVVRGDSAAYFCASSPRTSGGSGANVLTFGAGSRLTVL.

The gene calls are TRBV30 and TRBJ1-2, with 8 bases fitting TRBD1. The J segment lost 3 bases and the V segment lost 8 bases, leaving 5 bases of the junction unmatched. The CDR3 extends over 12 amino acids. Germline CDR1 GTSNPN, CDR2 SVGIG (reference sequence). CDR3 sequence (DNA): TGTGCCCAGGACAGGGCTTACTATGGCTACACCTTC. It yields the protein CAQDRAYYGYTF.

The rearrangement uses TRBV12-5 and TRBJ1-5, with a weak D call TRBD1 (6 bases). The CDR3 runs to 13 residues. Looked up from germline, CDR1 is LGHNT and CDR2 is FRNRAP. Trimming removed 7 bases from V and 3 bases from J, with 10 bases in between. DNA of the CDR3: TGTGCTAGTGCCAGGGACACCAATCAGCCCCAGCATTTT. Its protein is CASARDTNQPQHF.

This clone was counted a single time. This sequence joins TRBV7-9 and TRBJ2-2; weak D call: TRBD1 (6 bases). Germline V gives CDR1 SEHNR, CDR2 FQNEAQ (reference sequence). V gave up 6 bases and J gave up 6 bases, with 8 bases separating them. The CDR3 contains 12 residues. CDR3 coding DNA: TGTGCCAGCAGAGAGGGGGCCGGGGAGCTGTTTTTT. Translated: CASREGAGELFF. Drawing the rest from reference TRBV7-9 and TRBJ2-2, the complete variable domain is DTGVSQNPRHKITKRGQNVTFRCDPISEHNRLYWYRQTLGQGPEFLTYFQNEAQLEKSRLLSDRFSAERPKGSFSTLEIQRTEQGDSAMYLCASREGAGELFFGEGSRLTVL.

The chain employs TRBV14 and TRBJ1-1, with D unresolved. Trimming removed 1 base at V and 7 bases at J, with 16 bases between. The CDR3 consists of 15 residues. CDR1 and CDR2 (germline): SGHDN, FVKESK. The CDR3, as DNA: TGTGCCAGCAGCCAAGGGTACGGCAGGAGGAATGAAGCTTTCTTT. Amino acid sequence: CASSQGYGRRNEAFF.